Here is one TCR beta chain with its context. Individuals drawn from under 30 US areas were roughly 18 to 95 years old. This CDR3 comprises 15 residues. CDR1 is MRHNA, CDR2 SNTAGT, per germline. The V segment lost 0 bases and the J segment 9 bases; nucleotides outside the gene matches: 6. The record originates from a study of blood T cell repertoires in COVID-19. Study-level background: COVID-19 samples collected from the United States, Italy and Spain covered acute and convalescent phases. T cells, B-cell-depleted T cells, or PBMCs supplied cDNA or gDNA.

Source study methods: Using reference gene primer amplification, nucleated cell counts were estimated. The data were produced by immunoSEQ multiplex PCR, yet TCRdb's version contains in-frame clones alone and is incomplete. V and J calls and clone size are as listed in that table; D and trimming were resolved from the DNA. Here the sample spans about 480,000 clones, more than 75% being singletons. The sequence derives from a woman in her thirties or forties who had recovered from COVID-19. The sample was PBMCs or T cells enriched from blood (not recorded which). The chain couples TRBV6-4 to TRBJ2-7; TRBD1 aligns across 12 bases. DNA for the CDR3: TGTGCCAGCAGTGACTCCGGGACAGGGGGCGTGGGGCAGTACTTC. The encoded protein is CASSDSGTGGVGQYF.